These 12 T cell receptor beta chains share one sample of origin, sequenced in a study of shared clonotypes between healthy human individuals. Profiling relied on immunoSEQ multiplex PCR, and the TCRdb table lists in-frame clones only, not all of them. The sample comprises 190,000 or so clones, just under 95% of which are singletons, and 0.067% rests with the top ten. Sequencing was carried out using naive CD4+ T cells sorted from blood. Documented subset: CD45RA+ positively selected. These receptors all stem from a woman under 40 in good health.

The rearrangement links TRBV30 to TRBJ1-1, with 11 bases aligning to TRBD1. Germline CDR1 and CDR2: GTSNPN and SVGIG (reference sequence). V trimming: 0 bases; J trimming: 4 bases; junction bases outside the gene matches: 7. The CDR3 is 16 residues long. CDR3 sequence reads: CAWSVRRDRGSTEAFF. CDR3 nucleotides: TGTGCCTGGAGTGTACGCCGGGACAGGGGGAGCACTGAAGCTTTCTTT.

This chain connects TRBV19 to TRBJ1-2, with 12 bases identical to TRBD1. This CDR3 region has 16 residues. The V gene end was trimmed by 9 bases and the J gene end by 2 bases; junction bases not matched to a gene: 10. CDR1 and CDR2 (germline): LNHDA, SQIVND (reference sequence). The CDR3 nucleotides read TGTGCCAGCAAACCGGGACAGGGGGCGGCAAACTATGGCTACACCTTC. Encoded protein: CASKPGQGAANYGYTF.

The chain links TRBV18 to TRBJ1-1, with 7 positions matching TRBD1. CDR1 and CDR2 (germline): KGHSH, LQKENI. V lost 4 bases to trimming and J lost 5 bases; unmatched junction nucleotides: 7. This CDR3 has 14 residues. In DNA, the CDR3 is TGTGCCAGCTCACAAACAGGGGCTGAGACTGAAGCTTTCTTT. Translation gives CASSQTGAETEAFF.

The chain employs TRBV19 and TRBJ2-2; TRBD1 is a possible D gene (5 bases). The CDR3 runs to 17 residues. Germline V CDR1 and CDR2: LNHDA, SQIVND (reference sequence). V was clipped by 0 bases and J by 0 bases, with 11 bases between them. CDR3: CASSIDRGSPNTGELFF. The CDR3 DNA reads TGTGCCAGTAGTATAGATAGGGGATCGCCGAACACCGGGGAGCTGTTTTTT.

CDR3: CASGLGAGTVLYNEQFF. DNA for the CDR3: TGTGCTAGTGGTTTGGGGGCCGGGACCGTCCTTTACAATGAGCAGTTCTTC. The genes are TRBV12-5 and TRBJ2-1, with D perhaps given as TRBD1 or TRBD2 (5 bases each). CDR1 is LGHNT and CDR2 is FRNRAP in the germline V gene. The CDR3 spans 17 residues. V was shortened by 1 base and J by 4 bases, with 17 bases between the two germline ends.

The CDR3 loop is CASRQRQGLVFEQYF. In DNA form, the CDR3 reads TGTGCCAGCAGACAACGACAGGGTCTGGTTTTCGAGCAGTACTTC. The chain is built from TRBV6-5 and TRBJ2-7; 7 bases are a match to TRBD1. Germline V gene sequence: CDR1 MNHEY, CDR2 SVGAGI. With V trimmed by 6 bases and J by 6 bases, 14 bases remained unmatched. The CDR3 spans 15 residues.

This chain joins TRBV5-4 and TRBJ1-1, with TRBD1 as a possible D gene (6 bases). CDR3 length: 16 residues. The V gene lost 1 base and the J gene lost 7 bases, with 20 bases spanning the gap. Germline CDR1 reads SGHNT; CDR2 reads YYREEE (reference sequence). This CDR3 is CASSLISSATGSEAFF. The CDR3, as DNA: TGTGCCAGCAGCTTGATCAGCTCCGCGACAGGAAGTGAAGCTTTCTTT.

About this clone: One junction end disagrees with the germline gene, perhaps due to a read error. The V call is TRBV10-3, the J call TRBJ1-2; 9 positions agree with TRBD1. Germline V gives CDR1 ENHRY, CDR2 SYGVKD. The CDR3 contains 14 residues. For the CDR3, the DNA is TGTGCCATCAGGGAGTTGTTGGGCGGGACAGGGATCACCTTC. Protein product: CAIRELLGGTGITF.

J is TRBJ2-1 and V is TRBV7-9; 8 bases match TRBD2. CDR1 is SEHNR and CDR2 is FQNEAQ in the germline V gene (reference sequence). Trimming cost V 1 base and J 4 bases; bases outside gene matches: 9. The CDR3 sequence is 17 residues long. The chain's CDR3 is CASSLGDGGRRYNEQFF. CDR3 nucleotides: TGTGCCAGCAGCTTAGGAGACGGCGGGAGGCGGTACAATGAGCAGTTCTTC. Complete variable domain (other parts from reference TRBV7-9 and TRBJ2-1): DTGVSQNPRHKITKRGQNVTFRCDPISEHNRLYWYRQTLGQGPEFLTYFQNEAQLEKSRLLSDRFSAERPKGSFSTLEIQRTEQGDSAMYLCASSLGDGGRRYNEQFFGPGTRLTVL.

The V gene is TRBV13, the J gene TRBJ2-5; 7 positions agree with TRBD2. J gave up 1 base and V 0 bases, and 2 bases lay outside the gene matches. This CDR3 is built from 15 residues. Germline V gene data show CDR1 as PRHDT and CDR2 as FYEKMQ (reference sequence). For the CDR3, the DNA is TGTGCCAGCAGCTTAGGCACTAGCGCCCAAGAGACCCAGTACTTC. Its translation is CASSLGTSAQETQYF.

This chain uses TRBV27 with TRBJ2-7; no definite D call. Germline V gene sequence: CDR1 MNHEY, CDR2 SMNVEV (reference sequence). The CDR3 totals 13 residues. Trimming removed 2 bases at V and 6 bases at J, with 11 bases between. In DNA, the CDR3 is TGTGCCAGCAGTTTAGGGCCTTGGGCCGAGCAGTACTTC. This encodes CASSLGPWAEQYF.

This clone was seen more than once but under ten times. CDR3 coding DNA: TGTGCCAGCACCGAGCGACTTCAGGGTAATCCGTACGAGCAGTACTTC. This codes for CASTERLQGNPYEQYF. The rearrangement links TRBV2 to TRBJ2-7; weak D call: TRBD1 (5 bases). Germline V lookup: CDR1 SNHLY, CDR2 FYNNEI. The CDR3 consists of 16 residues. V was pared by 7 bases and J by 4 bases, with 23 bases between.